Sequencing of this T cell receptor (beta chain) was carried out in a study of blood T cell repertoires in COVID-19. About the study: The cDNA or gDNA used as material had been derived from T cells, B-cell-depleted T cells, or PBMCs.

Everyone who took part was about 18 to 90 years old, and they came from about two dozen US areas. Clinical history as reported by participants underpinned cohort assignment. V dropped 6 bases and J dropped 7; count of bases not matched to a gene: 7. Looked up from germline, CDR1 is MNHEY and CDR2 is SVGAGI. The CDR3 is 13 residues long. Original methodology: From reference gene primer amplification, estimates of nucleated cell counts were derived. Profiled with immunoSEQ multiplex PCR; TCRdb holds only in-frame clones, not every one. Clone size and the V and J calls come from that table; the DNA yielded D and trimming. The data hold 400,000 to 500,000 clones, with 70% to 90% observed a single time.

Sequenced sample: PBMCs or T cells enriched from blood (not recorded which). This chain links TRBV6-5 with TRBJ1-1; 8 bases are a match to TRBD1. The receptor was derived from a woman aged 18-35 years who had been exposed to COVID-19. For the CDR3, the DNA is TGTGCCAGCAGCGGGACAGGACCTTATGAAGCTTTCTTT. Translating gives CASSGTGPYEAFF.